These 11 T cell receptor beta chains were all obtained from the same sample, sequenced in a study of T-cell reconstitution after alpha-beta-depleted transplantation in children. Unique molecular identifiers were incorporated when the TCRbeta library was constructed. From the PCR reads, TCRdb called clonotypes with MiXCR, one entry per CDR3 protein. The sample includes about 460,000 distinct CDR3 sequences, roughly a tenth of them seen just once. Material: PBMCs, obtained before TCRalphabeta/CD19-depleted stem cell transplant. These receptors all stem from a child aged 2-15 years with inherited bone marrow failure, due to receive a stem cell transplant.

Many counts were recorded for this clonotype. The J gene is TRBJ2-1, the V gene TRBV28; tentative D call: TRBD2 (5 bases). V was clipped by 3 bases and J by 5 bases, with 14 bases between them. The CDR3 sequence is 15 residues long. Germline CDR1 is MDHEN and CDR2 is SYDVKM. CDR3 loop: CASSLLWESDNEQFF. For the CDR3, the DNA is TGTGCCAGCAGTTTGTTGTGGGAGTCGGACAATGAGCAGTTCTTC.

This clonotype has ten or more counts. The chain carries TRBV11-2 and TRBJ1-2; D unresolved. V was shortened by 3 bases and J by 2 bases, with 10 bases between the two germline ends. The germline CDR1 and CDR2 sequences are SGHAT and FQNNGV. This CDR3 spans 14 amino acids. The CDR3 region has the DNA TGTGCCAGCAGCTTCTCGACGGAGAACTATGGCTACACCTTC. The encoded protein is CASSFSTENYGYTF.

This chain uses TRBV11-2 with TRBJ2-3; the D is unclear. CDR3 length equals 13 residues. The V end lost 5 bases, the J end lost 1 base, and 7 bases lay between the germline ends. Germline assignment: CDR1 SGHAT and CDR2 FQNNGV. CDR3 in amino acids: CASSPVGTDTQYF. For the CDR3, the DNA is TGTGCCAGCAGCCCGGTGGGCACAGATACGCAGTATTTT.

This clonotype was observed a handful of times. The genes are TRBV4-1 and TRBJ2-5; D is perhaps TRBD2 (6 bases). Germline CDR1 is MGHRA and CDR2 is YSYEKL. The CDR3 consists of 13 residues. Deletions cut 3 bases from V and 9 bases from J, with 14 bases between. Here the CDR3 reads CASSHGLPSAQYF. The CDR3, as DNA: TGCGCCAGCAGCCACGGACTACCTTCGGCCCAGTACTTC.

The chain carries TRBV6-5 and TRBJ1-2; the D gene is possibly TRBD1 (5 bases). CDR1 is MNHEY and CDR2 is SVGAGI in the germline V gene. Trimming took 2 bases from V and 6 from J, leaving 10 bases between them. The CDR3 sequence is 13 residues long. CDR3 loop: CASSYLGTDGYTF. For the CDR3, the DNA is TGTGCCAGCAGTTACCTTGGGACGGATGGCTACACCTTC.

The V gene is TRBV18, the J gene TRBJ2-2; 9 positions agree with TRBD2. The CDR3 has 14 amino acids. V gave up 4 bases and J gave up 6 bases; unmatched junction bases: 3. From germline, CDR1 is KGHSH and CDR2 LQKENI. In nucleotides, the CDR3 is TGTGCCAGCTCACTAGCGGGAGCCCCCGGGGAGCTGTTTTTT. This codes for CASSLAGAPGELFF.

This clonotype was counted ten times or more. The V call is TRBV12-3 or TRBV12-4, the J call TRBJ2-3; a weak D match, TRBD2 (6 bases). Trimming pared 6 bases from V and 0 bases from J, leaving 13 bases between. The CDR3 is 15 residues long. CDR3 nucleotides: TGTGCCAGCAGGGGGGGACTGGTGAGCACAGATACGCAGTATTTT. Translating it yields CASRGGLVSTDTQYF.

The V gene is TRBV5-6, the J gene TRBJ1-1, with a tentative D call TRBD1 (6 bases). The CDR3 is made up of 13 amino acids. V was pared by 6 bases and J by 1 base, with 10 bases between. Germline V gene data show CDR1 as SGHDT and CDR2 as YYEEEE. CDR3 DNA sequence: TGTGCCAGCACCCTGGGACAGAACACTGAAGCTTTCTTT. It encodes CASTLGQNTEAFF.

This clonotype was recorded many times. The rearrangement links TRBV12-3 or TRBV12-4 to TRBJ2-1; 7 nucleotides align to TRBD2. The CDR3 totals 15 residues. Germline trimming cut 3 bases from V and 8 bases from J; bases unmatched to any gene: 10. Here the CDR3 DNA reads TGTGCCAGCAGTTTGGGGCGTTTTGGGGGGGATGAGCAGTTCTTC. Encoded protein: CASSLGRFGGDEQFF.

This clonotype was detected many times. This chain links TRBV4-3 with TRBJ2-1, with D perhaps matching TRBD1 (5 bases). Looked up from germline, CDR1 is LGHNA and CDR2 is YSLEER. The CDR3 has 16 amino acids. V was trimmed by 0 bases and J by 0 bases, leaving 9 bases between them. The CDR3 loop reads CASSQDLGASYNEQFF. Written as DNA, the CDR3 is TGCGCCAGCAGCCAAGATCTAGGGGCCTCCTACAATGAGCAGTTCTTC.

A remark on this clonotype: A much larger clone lies a single base off, so this may be a read error. This chain links TRBV5-8 with TRBJ1-4, with D hard to call. The CDR3 is 14 amino acids. V lost 7 bases, J lost 0 bases, and 10 bases lay in between. CDR1 and CDR2 from the germline V gene are SGHTS and YDEGEE. The DNA for the CDR3 is TGTGCCAGCCGGAGGCGAGCAACTAATGAAAAACTGTTTTTT. Translated, it gives CASRRRATNEKLFF.